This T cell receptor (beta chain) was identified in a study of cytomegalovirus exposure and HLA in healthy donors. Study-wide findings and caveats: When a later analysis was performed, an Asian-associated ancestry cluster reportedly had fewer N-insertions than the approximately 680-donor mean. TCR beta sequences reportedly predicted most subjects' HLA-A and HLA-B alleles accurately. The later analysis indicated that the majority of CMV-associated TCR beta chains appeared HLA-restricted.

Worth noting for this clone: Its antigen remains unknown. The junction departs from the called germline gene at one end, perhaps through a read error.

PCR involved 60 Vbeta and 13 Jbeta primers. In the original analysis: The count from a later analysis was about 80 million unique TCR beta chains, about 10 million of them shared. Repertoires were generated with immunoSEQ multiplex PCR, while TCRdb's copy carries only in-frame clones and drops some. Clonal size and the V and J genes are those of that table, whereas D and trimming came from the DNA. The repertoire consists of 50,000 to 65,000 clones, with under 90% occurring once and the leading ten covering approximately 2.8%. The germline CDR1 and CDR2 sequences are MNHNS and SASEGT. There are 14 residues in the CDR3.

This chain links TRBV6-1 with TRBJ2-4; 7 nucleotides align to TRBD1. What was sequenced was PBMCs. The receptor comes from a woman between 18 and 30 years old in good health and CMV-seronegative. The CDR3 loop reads CASSEVDRENSQYF. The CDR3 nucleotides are TGTGCCAGCAGTGAAGTTGACAGGGAAAACAGTCAGTACTTC.